Listed below are T cell receptor beta chains from one sample, sequenced in a study of T cell clones after liver transplantation. TCRdb's copy holds only in-frame clones and misses some; the assay was immunoSEQ multiplex PCR. The sample shows around 9,100 clones, 60% to 80% of them seen only once. The sequencing here drew on CD8+ T cells from blood, taken before liver transplant. Source of these receptors: a human donor who received a liver transplant. Both conserved end residues are part of each CDR3. D genes are given only for firm matches. Clone sizes are given selectively: once, few, many, or a class where the clone is expanded.

V: TRBV6-1
size: once
J: TRBJ1-1
D: NA
DNA: TGTGCCAGCAGTGTCGCGGAGAACACTGAAGCTTTCTTT
CDR3: CASSVAENTEAFF

V: TRBV5-4
size: NA
J: TRBJ2-7
D: NA
DNA: TGTGCCAGCAGCTTGGGTATGGGCTCTGACGAGCAGTACTTC
CDR3: CASSLGMGSDEQYF

V: TRBV4-1
size: NA
J: TRBJ2-1
D: NA
DNA: TGCGCCAGCAGCCAATTCACATACAATGAGCAGTTCTTC
CDR3: CASSQFTYNEQFF

V: TRBV5-6
size: once
J: TRBJ1-6
D: NA
DNA: TGTGCCAGCAGCTTTAACACCGCAAATTCACCCCTCCACTTT
CDR3: CASSFNTANSPLHF

V: TRBV4-1
size: NA
J: TRBJ1-1
D: NA
DNA: TGCGCCAGCAGCGCTTGGATGGGGGGCACTGAAGCTTTCTTT
CDR3: CASSAWMGGTEAFF

V: TRBV28
size: NA
J: TRBJ2-7
D: NA
DNA: TGTGCCAGCAGTTTACGGGCAGGGAACGAGCAGTACTTC
CDR3: CASSLRAGNEQYF

V: TRBV25-1
size: once
J: TRBJ2-3
D: NA
DNA: TGTGCCAGCCTAGGAGATACGCAGTATTTT
CDR3: CASLGDTQYF

V: TRBV28
size: NA
J: TRBJ2-7
D: NA
DNA: TGTGCCAGCAGTCCCCTCCGGTACGAGCAGTACTTC
CDR3: CASSPLRYEQYF

V: TRBV27
size: NA
J: TRBJ2-1
D: NA
DNA: TGTGCCAGCAGTTTACTCCCAGCTAGCAATGAGCAGTTCTTC
CDR3: CASSLLPASNEQFF

V: TRBV2
size: NA
J: TRBJ2-7
D: NA
DNA: TGTGCCAGCATAGGAGGGTGGGCCTACGAGCAGTACTTC
CDR3: CASIGGWAYEQYF

V: TRBV9
size: NA
J: TRBJ2-1
D: NA
DNA: TGTGCCAGCAGCGGAGCTACCGGGCAGTTCTTC
CDR3: CASSGATGQFF

V: TRBV9
size: NA
J: TRBJ2-1
D: NA
DNA: TGTGCCAGCAGCGTCTCGGGGTTGTACAATGAGCAGTTCTTC
CDR3: CASSVSGLYNEQFF

V: TRBV29-1
size: NA
J: TRBJ2-5
D: NA
DNA: TGCAGCGTTGAATGGCAGGAGCAAGAGACCCAGTACTTC
CDR3: CSVEWQEQETQYF

V: TRBV28
size: NA
J: TRBJ2-3
D: TRBD2
DNA: TGTGCCAGCAGTTTTCAACTAGCGGGAGTTGGAGATACGCAGTATTTT
CDR3: CASSFQLAGVGDTQYF

V: TRBV5-6
size: NA
J: TRBJ1-5
D: NA
DNA: TGTGCCAGCAGCTTTCGGGGGAATCAGCCCCAGCATTTT
CDR3: CASSFRGNQPQHF

V: TRBV10-3
size: NA
J: TRBJ2-1
D: NA
DNA: TGTGCCATCAGTGAGTCTGGGGACACATACAATGAGCAGTTCTTC
CDR3: CAISESGDTYNEQFF